Detailed here is one TCR beta chain. The CDR3 length is 14 residues. The V and J ends lost 2 bases and 4 bases, in that order; junction bases with no gene match: 3. Germline-derived CDR1 and CDR2 are SGHAT and FQNNGV. The data derive from a study of OX40 agonist ivuxolimab in advanced cancers. The overall study: Patient treatment consisted of intravenous ivuxolimab administration every 2 weeks at 0.01 to 10 mg/kg.

The repertoire was sequenced with immunoSEQ multiplex PCR; TCRdb's copy has only in-frame clones and lacks some. The sample has 59,000 or so clones, approximately 80% seen once. This TCR was sampled from an adult with an advanced solid tumor such as melanoma, head and neck, liver or kidney cancer. The sample consisted of CD4+ or CD8+ T cells sorted from blood, taken in a trial of the OX40 agonist ivuxolimab. The V gene is TRBV11-2, the J gene TRBJ2-3, with TRBD1 matching 7 bases. The CDR3 region is CASSLLQGPDTQYF. The CDR3 DNA is TGTGCCAGCAGCTTATTACAGGGGCCAGATACGCAGTATTTT.